Listed below are T cell receptor beta chains from one sample, sequenced in a study of blood T cell repertoires in COVID-19. Generated by immunoSEQ multiplex PCR, the TCRdb table keeps only in-frame clones and is missing some. The top ten clones hold just under 35% of a sample with some 16,000 clones, roughly 88% of them seen once. The sequenced sample consisted of peripheral blood. These receptors originate from a man in his sixties or seventies in a cohort sampled during active COVID-19. Both conserved end residues are part of each CDR3. D genes are given only for firm matches. Clone size appears in some rows only: once, few, many, or a class for an expanded clone.

size: once
D: NA
J: TRBJ2-3
V: TRBV13
CDR3: CASSLAGGTDTQYF
DNA: TGTGCCAGCAGCTTAGCAGGGGGCACAGATACGCAGTATTTT

size: once
D: NA
J: TRBJ1-6
V: TRBV28
CDR3: CASTSSGSSYNSPLHF
DNA: TGTGCCAGCACCTCCTCGGGTAGCTCCTATAATTCACCCCTCCACTTT

size: NA
D: TRBD1
J: TRBJ1-4
V: TRBV28
CDR3: CASRPTGGQEKLFF
DNA: TGTGCCAGCAGGCCGACAGGGGGCCAGGAAAAACTGTTTTTT

size: NA
D: TRBD2
J: TRBJ2-5
V: TRBV28
CDR3: CASSLWPGRGNQETQYF
DNA: TGTGCCAGCAGTTTATGGCCCGGGCGGGGGAACCAAGAGACCCAGTACTTC

size: NA
D: NA
J: TRBJ2-7
V: TRBV28
CDR3: CASRDRLEVKTYEQYF
DNA: TGTGCCAGCAGGGACCGGCTGGAGGTAAAGACGTACGAGCAGTACTTC

size: NA
D: TRBD1
J: TRBJ1-2
V: TRBV27
CDR3: CASSLNRGQNGYTF
DNA: TGTGCCAGCAGTTTAAACAGGGGGCAGAATGGCTACACCTTC

size: few
D: NA
J: TRBJ2-1
V: TRBV5-1
CDR3: CASSPGTSNSYNEQFF
DNA: TGCGCCAGCAGCCCTGGGACTTCGAACTCCTACAATGAGCAGTTCTTC

size: NA
D: NA
J: TRBJ1-5
V: TRBV10-3
CDR3: CAISESTGSNQPQHF
DNA: TGTGCCATCAGTGAGTCTACAGGGAGCAATCAGCCCCAGCATTTT

size: NA
D: NA
J: TRBJ1-5
V: TRBV19
CDR3: CASSVSFNQPQHF
DNA: TGTGCCAGTAGTGTCTCTTTCAATCAGCCCCAGCATTTT

size: NA
D: NA
J: TRBJ1-1
V: TRBV6-1
CDR3: CASSEGGGWADTEAFF
DNA: TGTGCCAGCAGTGAGGGGGGGGGCTGGGCGGACACTGAAGCTTTCTTT

size: NA
D: TRBD2
J: TRBJ2-5
V: TRBV5-4
CDR3: CASRTSGRSETQYF
DNA: TGTGCCAGCAGAACTAGCGGGAGGTCAGAGACCCAGTACTTC

size: NA
D: NA
J: TRBJ2-2
V: TRBV6-2/TRBV6-3
CDR3: CASSNTNTGELFF
DNA: TGTGCCAGCAGTAACACGAACACCGGGGAGCTGTTTTTT

size: NA
D: NA
J: TRBJ1-5
V: TRBV5-8
CDR3: CASSRQGNQPQHF
DNA: TGTGCCAGCAGCCGCCAGGGAAATCAGCCCCAGCATTTT

size: NA
D: TRBD2
J: TRBJ2-7
V: TRBV7-2
CDR3: CASSQRAGGFYEQYF
DNA: TGTGCCAGCAGTCAAAGAGCGGGAGGGTTCTACGAGCAGTACTTC

size: NA
D: NA
J: TRBJ1-3
V: TRBV7-9
CDR3: CASSLAGTSGNTIYF
DNA: TGTGCCAGCAGCTTGGCCGGGACATCAGGAAACACCATATATTTT

size: NA
D: NA
J: TRBJ1-1
V: TRBV6-5
CDR3: CASTPIGRSTEAFF
DNA: TGTGCCAGCACGCCGATAGGCCGGAGCACTGAAGCTTTCTTT

size: NA
D: TRBD1
J: TRBJ1-6
V: TRBV4-1
CDR3: CASSQGTGYNSPLHF
DNA: TGCGCCAGCAGCCAAGGGACAGGTTATAATTCACCCCTCCACTTT

size: NA
D: TRBD2
J: TRBJ2-1
V: TRBV6-1
CDR3: CASSEVGLADNEQFF
DNA: TGTGCCAGCAGTGAAGTGGGACTAGCGGACAATGAGCAGTTCTTC

size: NA
D: TRBD1
J: TRBJ2-3
V: TRBV9
CDR3: CASSAKGDRADTQYF
DNA: TGTGCCAGCAGCGCTAAAGGGGACAGGGCAGATACGCAGTATTTT

size: NA
D: TRBD2
J: TRBJ2-3
V: TRBV9
CDR3: CASSVGLAGGPTRPTDTQYF
DNA: TGTGCCAGCAGCGTAGGACTAGCGGGAGGGCCGACCCGGCCCACAGATACGCAGTATTTT

size: NA
D: TRBD1
J: TRBJ2-3
V: TRBV6-5
CDR3: CASRTTGGDTQYF
DNA: TGTGCCAGCAGAACCACAGGGGGGGATACGCAGTATTTT

size: NA
D: NA
J: TRBJ2-1
V: TRBV15
CDR3: CATSRALLGRDEGKNEQFF
DNA: TGTGCCACCAGCAGAGCTCTACTGGGGAGAGACGAGGGAAAAAATGAGCAGTTCTTC

size: NA
D: TRBD1
J: TRBJ2-7
V: TRBV6-5
CDR3: CASSGTGGFLAEQYF
DNA: TGTGCCAGCAGCGGGACAGGGGGCTTTCTCGCCGAGCAGTACTTC

size: NA
D: NA
J: TRBJ1-1
V: TRBV6-5
CDR3: CASSTRRGSEAFF
DNA: TGTGCCAGCAGTACCCGGAGGGGCAGTGAAGCTTTCTTT

size: once
D: NA
J: TRBJ2-7
V: TRBV28
CDR3: CASSTPQSYEQYF
DNA: TGTGCCAGCAGTACACCACAGAGCTACGAGCAGTACTTC

size: NA
D: NA
J: TRBJ2-2
V: TRBV7-2
CDR3: CASSLVSRGASNTGELFF
DNA: TGTGCCAGCAGCTTAGTGAGCAGGGGGGCCTCGAACACCGGGGAGCTGTTTTTT

size: NA
D: NA
J: TRBJ2-3
V: TRBV7-9
CDR3: CASSLLIETDTQYF
DNA: TGTGCCAGCAGCTTATTGATTGAGACAGATACGCAGTATTTT

size: NA
D: TRBD2
J: TRBJ2-1
V: TRBV7-3
CDR3: CASSLILAGGHEQFF
DNA: TGTGCCAGCAGCTTAATACTAGCGGGAGGGCATGAGCAGTTCTTC

size: once
D: NA
J: TRBJ1-1
V: TRBV29-1
CDR3: CSGGRMNTEAFF
DNA: TGCAGCGGGGGGAGGATGAACACTGAAGCTTTCTTT

size: NA
D: TRBD2
J: TRBJ2-3
V: TRBV10-3
CDR3: CAISEQTSGTGVDTQYF
DNA: TGTGCCATCAGTGAGCAGACTAGCGGGACAGGTGTAGATACGCAGTATTTT

size: NA
D: TRBD2
J: TRBJ2-7
V: TRBV19
CDR3: CASREAGGDYEQYF
DNA: TGTGCCAGTAGAGAAGCGGGAGGCGACTACGAGCAGTACTTC

size: NA
D: NA
J: TRBJ1-1
V: TRBV28
CDR3: CASSFEVTEAFF
DNA: TGTGCCAGCAGTTTCGAGGTCACTGAAGCTTTCTTT

size: NA
D: TRBD1
J: TRBJ2-3
V: TRBV11-2
CDR3: CASSRDRGADTQYF
DNA: TGTGCCAGCAGCCGGGACAGGGGGGCAGATACGCAGTATTTT

size: NA
D: TRBD2
J: TRBJ2-5
V: TRBV4-1
CDR3: CASTLTAERRGETQYF
DNA: TGCGCCAGCACCCTGACAGCGGAGAGGCGGGGGGAGACCCAGTACTTC

size: NA
D: NA
J: TRBJ1-1
V: TRBV10-3
CDR3: CAIRTGEASREAFF
DNA: TGTGCCATCAGAACCGGGGAGGCTTCAAGAGAAGCTTTCTTT

size: NA
D: NA
J: TRBJ2-5
V: TRBV7-2
CDR3: CATMGGAGETQYF
DNA: TGTGCCACTATGGGGGGGGCAGGAGAGACCCAGTACTTC

size: NA
D: TRBD1
J: TRBJ2-1
V: TRBV5-8
CDR3: CASSFGQGGYNEQFF
DNA: TGTGCCAGCAGTTTTGGACAGGGGGGCTACAATGAGCAGTTCTTC

size: NA
D: NA
J: TRBJ2-5
V: TRBV24-1
CDR3: CATSDPGGAQETQYF
DNA: TGTGCCACCAGTGATCCTGGGGGGGCCCAAGAGACCCAGTACTTC

size: NA
D: TRBD2
J: TRBJ2-5
V: TRBV7-9
CDR3: CASIQGAGGQETQYF
DNA: TGTGCCAGTATCCAGGGAGCGGGAGGCCAAGAGACCCAGTACTTC

size: NA
D: NA
J: TRBJ2-4
V: TRBV7-2
CDR3: CASSLVSQLLAKNIQYF
DNA: TGTGCCAGCAGCTTAGTATCACAGCTACTAGCCAAAAACATTCAGTACTTC